Shown below are 13 T cell receptor beta chains from a single sample sequenced in a study of blood T cell repertoires in COVID-19. Libraries were prepared by immunoSEQ multiplex PCR; TCRdb keeps only in-frame clonotypes and omits some of them. This sample has hundreds of thousands of clones; approximately 90% occur once, and the top ten carry more than 1%. Sample: PBMCs or T cells enriched from blood (not recorded which). These receptors all come from a woman in her thirties or forties with acute COVID-19.

CDR3 residues: CASSDSRDSSYGYTF. The CDR3, as DNA: TGTGCCAGCTCAGATTCCCGGGACAGTAGCTATGGCTACACCTTC. The rearrangement uses TRBV18 and TRBJ1-2, with TRBD1 identical over 7 bases. In germline, CDR1 is KGHSH, CDR2 LQKENI. The CDR3 spans 15 residues. With V trimmed by 5 bases and J by 4 bases, 10 bases remained unmatched.

The genes are TRBV29-1 and TRBJ1-2; the D gene is possibly TRBD1 (5 bases). Trimming stripped 8 bases from V and 4 bases from J, with 14 bases between. The germline V gene encodes CDR1 SQVTM and CDR2 ANQGSEA. This CDR3 is 12 amino acids long. This CDR3 is CSFGDSPYGYTF. The CDR3 bases are TGCAGCTTTGGAGACAGTCCCTATGGCTACACCTTC.

The rearrangement links TRBV10-3 to TRBJ1-6; 8 nucleotides match TRBD1. The trim removed 6 bases at V and 6 bases at J, leaving 7 bases unmatched. The CDR3 consists of 15 residues. Germline V gene sequence: CDR1 ENHRY, CDR2 SYGVKD. The CDR3 here is CAIRTGELSNSPLHF. The CDR3 DNA sequence: TGTGCCATCAGGACAGGGGAACTAAGTAATTCACCCCTCCACTTT.

This chain joins TRBV13 and TRBJ2-7; possibly TRBD1 for D (6 bases). The CDR3 is 13 amino acids. V lost 5 bases and J 6 bases, leaving 14 bases between the germline ends. CDR1 PRHDT and CDR2 FYEKMQ come from the germline V gene (reference sequence). CDR3 protein: CASSPPQGIEQYF. The CDR3 region has the DNA TGTGCCAGCAGCCCACCCCAGGGGATCGAGCAGTACTTC.

V gene TRBV5-1 combines with J gene TRBJ1-2; no clear D gene. CDR3 length: 12 residues. Trimming took 2 bases from V and 2 from J, leaving 4 bases between them. Germline V gives CDR1 SGHRS, CDR2 YFSETQ. The DNA of the CDR3 is TGCGCCAGCAGCTTACAGAACTATGGCTACACCTTC. Translation: CASSLQNYGYTF.

The chain is built from TRBV19 and TRBJ2-2; 8 nucleotides align to TRBD1. The CDR3 sequence is 13 residues long. Germline CDR1 LNHDA, CDR2 SQIVND (reference sequence). Trimming cost V 10 bases and J 4 bases; bases outside gene matches: 5. CDR3 sequence: CATNRGTTGELFF. As DNA, the CDR3 is TGTGCCACTAACAGGGGGACCACCGGGGAGCTGTTTTTT. The whole variable domain, remainder taken from reference TRBV19 and TRBJ2-2, is DGGITQSPKYLFRKEGQNVTLSCEQNLNHDAMYWYRQDPGQGLRLIYYSQIVNDFQKGDIAEGYSVSREKKESFPLTVTSAQKNPTAFYLCATNRGTTGELFFGEGSRLTVL.

This clone has only a few counts. The CDR3 nucleotides are TGTGCCAGCAGTGCACAGGGAACTAACTATGGCTACACCTTC. Translation gives CASSAQGTNYGYTF. The rearrangement links TRBV2 to TRBJ1-2, with D perhaps matching TRBD1 (6 bases). CDR3 length: 14 amino acids. V lost 4 bases and J 0 bases, leaving 9 bases between the germline ends. CDR1 SNHLY and CDR2 FYNNEI come from the germline V gene.

CDR3 region: CSAGVTEAFF. As DNA, the CDR3 is TGCAGTGCCGGGGTTACTGAAGCTTTCTTT. The chain combines TRBV20-1 with TRBJ1-1; no firm D call. V was clipped by 6 bases and J by 5 bases, with 7 bases between them. Looked up from germline, CDR1 is DFQATT and CDR2 is SNEGSKA (reference sequence). There are 10 residues in the CDR3.

The chain is built from TRBV6-5 and TRBJ2-7; a possible D gene is TRBD2 (6 bases). Germline CDR1 is MNHEY and CDR2 is SVGAGI. The CDR3 length is 15 residues. V was cut by 6 bases and J by 0 bases, with 15 bases left in between. The CDR3 sequence: CASRAGRDGSYEQYV. DNA of the CDR3: TGTGCCAGCAGAGCCGGGAGAGATGGCTCCTACGAGCAGTACGTC.

This chain joins TRBV11-3 and TRBJ2-1, with D perhaps TRBD2 (5 bases). The CDR3 is 13 amino acids. Germline assignment: CDR1 SGHNT and CDR2 YENEEA. Trimming removed 3 bases at V and 10 bases at J, with 13 bases between. The CDR3 DNA reads TGTGCCAGCAGCTTCCCCGGTGAGCGGGAGCAGTTCTTC. It yields the protein CASSFPGEREQFF.

This clone showed up just a few times. The chain employs TRBV3-1 (or the pseudogene TRBV3-2) and TRBJ1-2; 9 bases are shared with TRBD1. CDR1 and CDR2 (germline): LGHDT, YNNKEL (reference sequence). J lost 4 bases, V lost 4 bases, and 4 bases had no gene match. The CDR3 covers 14 residues. In DNA, the CDR3 is TGTGCCAGCAGCCGACAGGGGGAGGGCTATGGCTACACCTTC. It codes for CASSRQGEGYGYTF.

The gene calls are TRBV5-1 and TRBJ1-1; no clear D gene. The V gene's germline CDR1 is SGHRS and CDR2 YFSETQ. The CDR3 length is 13 residues. V shed 2 bases and J shed 0 bases, with 5 bases lying between them. DNA for the CDR3: TGCGCCAGCAGCTTTGTAATGAACACTGAAGCTTTCTTT. This codes for CASSFVMNTEAFF.

This rearrangement joins TRBV12-3 or TRBV12-4 to TRBJ1-5, with 7 nucleotides matching TRBD1. This CDR3 is built from 13 residues. J lost 12 bases, V lost 6 bases, and 11 bases had no gene match. CDR3 nucleotide sequence: TGTGCCAGCAGGACAGGGAACGAAGAAGACCAGCATTTT. Amino acids: CASRTGNEEDQHF.